Here is one T cell receptor (beta chain) with its context. The antigen is not known. The record originates from a study of regulatory T cells in long-lasting Graves disease. Study-wide results and caveats: New patients shared fewer public clonotypes (roughly 990) than persistent patients did (over 2,500). Persistent Graves' patients showed less TCR diversity than newly diagnosed ones. Persistent disease favored TRBV28, TRBJ1-2 and TRBJ2-5.

This sample's time point: persistent/refractory GD, antithyroid drugs over 5 years with positive TRAb. PBMC RNA served as the TCR library source. The patient group derived from an endocrinology department in Xi'an, China. This CDR3 contains 15 residues. In germline, CDR1 is MDHEN, CDR2 SYDVKM. V lost 6 bases, J lost 8 bases, and 22 bases lay in between. Libraries of TCR beta came from iRepertoire HTBI primers plus Arm-PCR of CDR3 regions. TCRdb independently ran MiXCR on the multiplex PCR reads; one entry per CDR3 protein. The table shows around 450,000 distinct CDR3 sequences, with about 22% occurring only once.

The receptor's source is a female donor with Graves disease. The specimen was peripheral blood mononuclear cells (PBMCs), collected when the disease was refractory, from a patient treated with antithyroid drugs. This chain links TRBV28 with TRBJ1-2; a weak D match, TRBD1 (6 bases). The CDR3 nucleotides read TGTGCCAGCAGGGGCCGGGACAATGGGCTTAGGGGCTACACCTTC. It yields the protein CASRGRDNGLRGYTF.